There are a few counts of the clone carrying this T cell receptor beta chain. Its specificity is not known. The data are from a study of shared clonotypes between healthy human individuals. Study in general: Each donor contributed plates that comprised three CD4 naive, three CD4 memory, two CD8 naive and one CD8 memory.

Terminally differentiated effector memory CD45RA+ cells were excluded by CCR7 positive selection of CD45RO-negative cells. Findings and caveats of the study: A reduction in generation probabilities was seen for non-shared clonotypes relative to those shared by all four donors. Clonotype sharing across several donors was observed for 4% to 6.5% of naive CD4 clonotypes. Naive subsets typically showed greater estimated richness than memory subsets.

The repertoire was sequenced with immunoSEQ multiplex PCR; TCRdb's copy has only in-frame clones and lacks some. Of about 2.1 million clones in the sample, approximately 94% were seen once. The length of the CDR3 is 14 residues. The ends were cut back, 5 bases at V and 2 bases at J, with 13 bases in the middle. Germline V CDR1 and CDR2: SGHAT, FQNNGV. The sequenced material came from naive CD8+ T cells from PBMCs. This chain links TRBV11-2 with TRBJ2-7; D is possibly TRBD1 (6 bases). The TCR was taken from a man younger than 35 in good health. Some clones in this sample may be carry-over from other donors' samples. This chain's CDR3 is CASSGGTPTYEQYF. CDR3 in DNA: TGTGCCAGCAGCGGTGGGACACCCACCTACGAGCAGTACTTC. Looking up the rest from reference TRBV11-2 and TRBJ2-7 gives the full variable domain: EAGVAQSPRYKIIEKRQSVAFWCNPISGHATLYWYQQILGQGPKLLIQFQNNGVVDDSQLPKDRFSAERLKGVDSTLKIQPAKLEDSAVYLCASSGGTPTYEQYFGPGTRLTVT.